This TCR beta chain stems from a study of CD8+ T cells in alopecia areata. This CDR3 is 16 amino acids long. CDR1 is SGHVS, CDR2 FQNEAQ, per germline. V lost 1 base, J lost 2 bases, and 15 bases lay in between. Investigators isolated RNA and reverse transcribed it into cDNA to act as the sequencing template. Libraries were prepared by immunoSEQ multiplex PCR; TCRdb keeps only in-frame clonotypes and omits some of them. In the table there are more than 95,000 clones, more than 30% of which are singletons. The receptor was isolated from a human donor with alopecia areata. The chain couples TRBV7-8 to TRBJ2-7, with a tentative D call TRBD1 (5 bases). Sequencing used CD4+ T cells sorted from blood. Written as DNA, the CDR3 is TGTGCCAGCAGCTTAGAACGGACACGGCGCGCCTACGAGCAGTACTTC. Its translation: CASSLERTRRAYEQYF.